This T cell receptor beta chain was observed in a study of Ad26.COV2.S vaccination and SARS-CoV-2 variants (dated by TCRdb to the early 2020s). General notes on the study: Vaccine-arm donors were drawn from COV1001, a multicentre, randomized, double-blind, placebo-controlled phase I-IIa trial of Ad26.COV2.S in healthy adults. TCRbeta repertoire sequencing served as the tool for gauging how specific and how broad the SARS-CoV-2-reactive T cell receptors were following Ad26.COV2.S vaccination. Participants in the trial were split at random into five groups of five each, receiving low-dose or high-dose Ad26.COV2.S once or twice, or else placebo on both occasions. Throughout the experiments and outcome assessment, investigators stayed blinded to trial group allocation. The TCR-sequenced set comprised approximately 32 samples: about 19 Ad26.COV2.S vaccine recipients, 5 placebo recipients and 8 SARS-CoV-2 convalescent individuals. Ad26.COV2.S was given intramuscularly at 5x10^10 or 1x10^11 viral particles, as a single shot or as two shots 56 days apart.

Overall study outcomes, separate from this receptor: Vaccine and placebo recipients had similar non-spike TCR breadth, a finding consistent with the vaccine containing only spike. Substantial breadth of spike-specific CD8+ and CD4+ T cell responses was reported after vaccination. It was noted by the authors that total T cell responses may have been underestimated by the TCR breadth and depth analyses. Spike-specific TCR breadth was higher in Ad26.COV2.S recipients than in placebo recipients (P = 0.0014). The study was not powered for comparison of responses between vaccine doses or regimens.

This clone was observed once. Its antigen remains unidentified. One base away there is no much larger clone; base qualities are not given. The treatment or condition tag for this specimen amounts to: around 19 received Ad26.COV2.S at low or high dose, single or two shots; several received placebo; per-sample allocation not given. For vaccine and placebo recipients, repertoires were sequenced using samples collected on day 63 after the first injection. Cohort 1b enrolled 25 adults aged 18-55 years at a single site in Boston, USA, between 29 July and 7 August 2020. As a vaccine, Ad26.COV2.S was a replication-incompetent adenovirus type 26 vector that expressed a prefusion-stabilized SARS-CoV-2 spike protein derived from the original Wuhan strain. The immunoSEQ Assay was used to sequence TCRbeta CDR3 regions. After extraction, genomic DNA underwent amplification by bias-controlled multiplex PCR, followed by high-throughput sequencing. Regarding the original processing steps: Collapsing and filtering of sequences were performed to quantify the absolute abundance of each unique TCRbeta CDR3 region. T cell fraction was estimated by normalizing TCRbeta template counts to usable DNA, with usable DNA measured through amplification of reference genes found in all nucleated cells. Repertoire TCRs were annotated as SARS-CoV-2-specific when V gene, CDR3 amino acid sequence and J gene were exactly matched to a known reactive TCR set. The reference SARS-CoV-2 TCR set was obtained from MIRA and was filtered for enrichment in COVID-19-positive ImmuneCODE repertoires, whereby public or cross-reactive TCRs were removed. Based on the MIRA antigens, annotated TCRs were further analysed at the level of specific ORF or position within ORF. Breadth was defined as annotated unique rearrangements over total unique productive rearrangements; depth was the summed frequency of those rearrangements. Group comparisons of TCR breadth used two-sided Wilcoxon rank-sum tests. TCRdb carries this immuneACCESS record with in-frame sequences only. Its versions omit some clonotypes, under half of them owing to an unresolved V gene in the studies checked, with the rest unexplained. D and trimming were read from the DNA, whereas the V and J calls and clone size are those reported in that table. This sample gives roughly 700,000 clones in total; more than 80% of them show up just once. Clones ranked in the top ten supply over 1.3% of the sample.

This sequence was found in a person aged 18-65 years who received the Ad26.COV2.S COVID-19 vaccine or a placebo. Sequencing used peripheral blood, obtained in a trial of Ad26.COV2.S vaccine versus placebo.

In nucleotide form, the sequence is TGTGCCACCCAATATAAACAGGGGGCTTATGGCTACACCTTC. It is translated as CATQYKQGAYGYTF. Recombination linked TRBV6-4 to TRBJ1-2; 9 central nucleotides agree with TRBD1. According to the germline V gene, CDR1 reads MRHNA and CDR2 reads SNTAGT. Measured from the cysteine to the phenylalanine, the CDR3 is 14 residues long. Of the read, only the CDR3 DNA is kept; its 42 bases are in frame from base 1. Germline trimming: 10 bases from V, 5 bases from J; junction bases outside gene matches: 11.